Listed here are 23 T cell receptor beta chains from one sample, sequenced in a study of cytomegalovirus exposure and HLA in healthy donors. Vbeta (60) and Jbeta (13) primers were used in the PCR. TCRdb's table, derived via immunoSEQ multiplex PCR, lists solely in-frame clones and lacks some. The sample contains fewer than 250,000 clones, about 80% of which appear only once. The sample taken for sequencing was PBMCs. Receptor source: a male donor in good health and CMV-seronegative.

The chain links TRBV11-2 to TRBJ1-3; no firm D call. Germline CDR1 is SGHAT and CDR2 is FQNNGV. This CDR3 comprises 14 residues. Trimming removed 1 base from V and 1 base from J, with 5 bases in between. CDR3 amino acids: CASSLGASGNTIYF. In DNA form, the CDR3 reads TGTGCCAGCAGCTTAGGGGCATCTGGAAACACCATATATTTT.

This clone was seen only a few times. The chain combines TRBV15 with TRBJ2-1; 9 bases align to TRBD1. The germline CDR1 and CDR2 sequences are LNHNV and YYDKDF (reference sequence). The CDR3 consists of 15 residues. V was pared by 3 bases and J by 2 bases, with 2 bases of the junction left unmatched. DNA of the CDR3: TGTGCCACCAGCAGGCGGGACAGGGCCTACAATGAGCAGTTCTTC. Translation gives CATSRRDRAYNEQFF. Full variable domain (outside the CDR3, taken from reference TRBV15 and TRBJ2-1): DAMVIQNPRYQVTQFGKPVTLSCSQTLNHNVMYWYQQKSSQAPKLLFHYYDKDFNNEADTPDNFQSRRPNTSFCFLDIRSPGLGDTAMYLCATSRRDRAYNEQFFGPGTRLTVL.

In its sample, this clone was seen once. The V call is TRBV4-2, the J call TRBJ2-3; D unresolved. The CDR3 loop spans 13 amino acids. CDR1 LGHNA and CDR2 YNFKEQ come from the germline V gene. V was trimmed by 1 base and J by 2 bases, leaving 4 bases between them. The CDR3 sequence: CASSQGATDTQYF. DNA for the CDR3: TGTGCCAGCAGCCAAGGAGCCACAGATACGCAGTATTTT.

This clone was counted only a few times. This sequence joins TRBV5-4 and TRBJ1-6; D is perhaps TRBD1 (5 bases). Germline assignment: CDR1 SGHNT and CDR2 YYREEE (reference sequence). Trimming cost V 4 bases and J 4 bases, with 12 bases left between them. The length of the CDR3 is 15 residues. As DNA, the CDR3 is TGTGCCAGCAGCACCCAAGGACAATATAATTCACCCCTCCACTTT. It encodes CASSTQGQYNSPLHF.

With respect to this clone: The sample has other DNA sequences that encode this CDR3 too. V gene TRBV7-9 combines with J gene TRBJ2-7; 7 positions agree with TRBD1. CDR3 length equals 14 residues. Trimming took 4 bases from V and 0 from J; bases not matched to a gene: 3. Germline lookup yields CDR1 SEHNR and CDR2 FQNEAQ (reference sequence). The CDR3 nucleotides read TGTGCCAGCAGCTACCGGGACAGCTCCTACGAGCAGTACTTC. It encodes CASSYRDSSYEQYF.

V and J are TRBV25-1 and TRBJ2-7; 12 bases are a match to TRBD2. Trimming removed 3 bases from V and 9 bases from J; junction bases left unmatched: 6. This CDR3 comprises 14 residues. CDR1 and CDR2 (germline): MGHDK, SYGVNS. CDR3 nucleotides: TGTGCCAGCAGTGACCGACTAGCGGGAGACGGGCAGTACTTC. Its translation: CASSDRLAGDGQYF.

The chain recombines TRBV7-8 with TRBJ1-3, with D perhaps TRBD1 (5 bases). The V and J ends lost 4 bases and 7 bases respectively, with 17 bases between them. Germline V lookup: CDR1 SGHVS, CDR2 FQNEAQ. This CDR3 comprises 15 residues. The DNA of the CDR3 is TGTGCCAGCAGCTACCCGGACACGGCACATAACACCATATATTTT. It yields the protein CASSYPDTAHNTIYF.

About this clone: Relative to the germline gene, one junction end is altered; a read error may explain this. The chain combines TRBV19 with TRBJ1-2; D is unclear. There are 14 residues in the CDR3. The germline V gene has CDR1 LNHDA and CDR2 SQIVND (reference sequence). The CDR3 DNA reads as TGTGCCAGTAGTATAGACGGTAAACCGTATGACTACACCTTC. Translation: CASSIDGKPYDYTF.

The J gene is TRBJ1-5, the V gene TRBV6-1; tentatively, D is TRBD1 (6 bases). Trimming left V 4 bases short and J 5 bases short, with 9 bases between. The CDR3 length is 13 residues. The germline gives CDR1 MNHNS, CDR2 SASEGT. The CDR3 bases are TGTGCCAGCAGTGTGGACAGTCATCAGCCCCAGCATTTT. This sequence encodes CASSVDSHQPQHF.

This rearrangement joins TRBV7-9 to TRBJ1-2; TRBD1 matches 9 bases. V lost 4 bases to trimming and J lost 8 bases; unmatched junction nucleotides: 8. In germline, CDR1 is SEHNR, CDR2 FQNEAQ (reference sequence). The CDR3 runs 14 residues. CDR3 sequence: CASSSPGQGGGYTF. DNA for the CDR3: TGTGCCAGCAGCTCGCCGGGACAGGGAGGCGGCTACACCTTC. Complete variable domain (other parts from reference TRBV7-9 and TRBJ1-2): DTGVSQNPRHKITKRGQNVTFRCDPISEHNRLYWYRQTLGQGPEFLTYFQNEAQLEKSRLLSDRFSAERPKGSFSTLEIQRTEQGDSAMYLCASSSPGQGGGYTFGSGTRLTVV.

This clone has a single count. The chain uses TRBV28 and TRBJ1-5; no reliable D call. Looked up from germline, CDR1 is MDHEN and CDR2 is SYDVKM. CDR3 length equals 12 residues. Trimming stripped 6 bases from V and 3 bases from J, with 6 bases between. In nucleotides, the CDR3 is TGTGCCAGCAGCCAGGCCAATCAGCCCCAGCATTTT. Protein sequence: CASSQANQPQHF.

This clone was recorded only once. A junction end diverges from the germline sequence, so it may reflect a read error. This chain uses TRBV7-9 with TRBJ2-7, with D possibly being TRBD1 (5 bases). This CDR3 has 14 residues. CDR1 and CDR2 from the germline V gene are SEHNR and FQNEAQ (reference sequence). CDR3 loop: CSSSPTGENYEQYF. The CDR3, as DNA: TGTTCCAGCAGCCCTACAGGAGAAAACTACGAGCAGTACTTC.

This chain connects TRBV5-8 to TRBJ2-2; a weak D match, TRBD1 (5 bases). Trimming took 5 bases from V and 1 from J, leaving 12 bases between them. Germline V lookup: CDR1 SGHTS, CDR2 YDEGEE. This CDR3 comprises 15 residues. Here the CDR3 reads CASSPQTVNTGELFF. CDR3 nucleotides: TGTGCCAGCAGTCCCCAGACAGTGAACACCGGGGAGCTGTTTTTT.

The J gene is TRBJ2-1, the V gene TRBV27, with a weak D call TRBD2 (7 bases). The CDR3 has 18 residues. V lost 7 bases and J lost 4, with 26 bases in between. Germline CDR1 reads MNHEY; CDR2 reads SMNVEV (reference sequence). CDR3 nucleotides: TGTGCCAGCACCCAAAGGCCCCCGCGGGGGCCTAAATACAATGAGCAGTTCTTC. It yields the protein CASTQRPPRGPKYNEQFF.

About this clone itself: At one end the junction does not follow the germline gene, possibly because of a read error. The V gene is TRBV7-9, the J gene TRBJ2-3; TRBD2 is a possible D gene (5 bases). The length of the CDR3 is 16 residues. The germline V gene has CDR1 SEHNR and CDR2 FQNEAQ (reference sequence). This CDR3 reads CSSSSAGVPSTDTQYF. The DNA for the CDR3 is TGTTCCAGCAGCTCTGCGGGCGTTCCTAGCACAGATACGCAGTATTTT.

This chain links TRBV7-9 with TRBJ1-2; 12 bases align to TRBD1. J lost 6 bases, V lost 4 bases, and 12 bases had no gene match. The germline CDR1 and CDR2 sequences are SEHNR and FQNEAQ (reference sequence). This CDR3 has 17 amino acids. CDR3 protein: CASSSSLGQGADHGYTF. As DNA, the CDR3 is TGTGCCAGCAGCTCTTCCCTGGGACAGGGGGCGGACCATGGCTACACCTTC. Based on the CDR3 plus reference TRBV7-9 and TRBJ1-2, the full variable domain is DTGVSQNPRHKITKRGQNVTFRCDPISEHNRLYWYRQTLGQGPEFLTYFQNEAQLEKSRLLSDRFSAERPKGSFSTLEIQRTEQGDSAMYLCASSSSLGQGADHGYTFGSGTRLTVV.

The rearrangement links TRBV4-3 to TRBJ1-2, with D uncertain. There are 14 residues in the CDR3. V lost 1 base and J lost 0, with 6 bases in between. Germline V gives CDR1 LGHNA, CDR2 YSLEER. The CDR3: CASSQVGANYGYTF. In nucleotides, the CDR3 is TGCGCCAGCAGCCAAGTCGGAGCTAACTATGGCTACACCTTC.

This clone turned up a few times. The chain couples TRBV6-5 to TRBJ2-5; 8 bases fit TRBD2. The CDR3 is 15 amino acids. The V and J ends lost 2 bases and 4 bases, in that order; junction bases with no gene match: 6. The germline V gene encodes CDR1 MNHEY and CDR2 SVGAGI. The CDR3: CASSYPLGGVETQYF. DNA for the CDR3: TGTGCCAGCAGTTACCCCCTCGGGGGGGTAGAGACCCAGTACTTC.

This chain uses TRBV5-1 with TRBJ2-7; 8 bases are shared with TRBD1. Looked up from germline, CDR1 is SGHRS and CDR2 is YFSETQ. There are 13 residues in the CDR3. J was trimmed by 3 bases and V by 4 bases; bases with no gene match: 3. As DNA, the CDR3 is TGCGCCAGCAGCGGACAGGGTTACTACGAGCAGTACTTC. Protein product: CASSGQGYYEQYF.

The CDR3 sequence is CASYPGISGANVLTF. Written as DNA, the CDR3 is TGTGCCAGTTACCCCGGTATCTCTGGGGCCAACGTCCTGACTTTC. The rearrangement links TRBV19 to TRBJ2-6; D call uncertain. The CDR3 is 15 amino acids. V was shortened by 8 bases and J by 0 bases, with 11 bases between the two germline ends. Germline V gene sequence: CDR1 LNHDA, CDR2 SQIVND (reference sequence).

The J gene is TRBJ2-7, the V gene TRBV4-3; no clear D. Between the trimmed V and J ends, which lost 0 bases and 4 bases, there was a span of 10 bases. The CDR3 is made up of 14 amino acids. Looked up from germline, CDR1 is LGHNA and CDR2 is YSLEER. The CDR3 protein is CASSQDWVGYEQYF. The CDR3 bases are TGCGCCAGCAGCCAAGACTGGGTCGGGTACGAGCAGTACTTC.

The chain is built from TRBV28 and TRBJ1-2; 8 bases map to TRBD1. Trimming took 3 bases from V and 7 from J; bases not matched to a gene: 7. CDR1 and CDR2 (germline): MDHEN, SYDVKM. The CDR3 contains 14 residues. CDR3 region: CASSFGQGGRGYTF. DNA for the CDR3: TGTGCCAGCAGTTTTGGACAGGGAGGCCGTGGCTACACCTTC.

The gene calls are TRBV7-2 and TRBJ2-7; 8 positions agree with TRBD1. V lost 4 bases to trimming and J lost 1 base; unmatched junction nucleotides: 6. This CDR3 comprises 15 residues. Germline CDR1 reads SGHTA; CDR2 reads FQGNSA. The CDR3 loop reads CASSSRDRSSYEQYF. In DNA, the CDR3 is TGTGCCAGCAGCTCGCGGGACAGGAGTTCCTACGAGCAGTACTTC.